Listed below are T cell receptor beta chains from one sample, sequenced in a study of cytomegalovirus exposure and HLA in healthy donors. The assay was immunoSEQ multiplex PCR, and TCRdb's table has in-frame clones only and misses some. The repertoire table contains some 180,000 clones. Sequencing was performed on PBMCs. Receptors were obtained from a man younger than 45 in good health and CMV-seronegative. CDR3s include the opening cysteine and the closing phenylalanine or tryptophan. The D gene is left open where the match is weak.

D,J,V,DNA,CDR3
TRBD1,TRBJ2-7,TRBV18,TGTGCCAGCTCACCGGGGACAGGGAGCTCCTACGAGCAGTACTTC,CASSPGTGSSYEQYF
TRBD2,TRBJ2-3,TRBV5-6,TGTGCCAGCAGCTCTAGCGGGAGAGTCGCCACGCAGTATTTT,CASSSSGRVATQYF
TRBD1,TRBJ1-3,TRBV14,TGTGCCAGCAAGGGGGCTTACTCTGGAAACACCATATATTTT,CASKGAYSGNTIYF
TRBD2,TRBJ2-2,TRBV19,TGTGCCAGTAGTATCGGGGGGGCCGGGGAGCTGTTTTTT,CASSIGGAGELFF
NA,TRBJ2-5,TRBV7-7,TGTGCCAGCAGCTTAAACGGGGAGGAGACCCAGTACTTC,CASSLNGEETQYF
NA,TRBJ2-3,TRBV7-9,TGTGCCAGCAGCTCCACCCGAGGAGCTAGCACAGATACGCAGTATTTT,CASSSTRGASTDTQYF
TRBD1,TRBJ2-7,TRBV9,TGTGCCAGCAGCGAGAAGGGACAGGCCGACTACGAGCAGTACTTC,CASSEKGQADYEQYF
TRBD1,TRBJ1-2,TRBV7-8,TGTGCCAGCACCCTTAGAGTACAGGGGGCGGGCGGCTACACCTTC,CASTLRVQGAGGYTF
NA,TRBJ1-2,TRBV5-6,TGTGCCAGCAGCTTCCTCGACTATGGCTACACCTTC,CASSFLDYGYTF
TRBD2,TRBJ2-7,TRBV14,TGTGCCAGCAGCCAAGCGGGAGGGGCATACGAGCAGTACTTC,CASSQAGGAYEQYF
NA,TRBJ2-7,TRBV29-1,TGCAGCGTTGAATCCCTCGGGGAAGAGCAGTACTTC,CSVESLGEEQYF
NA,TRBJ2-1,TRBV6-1,TGTGCCAGCAGGTTGGACTTTTACAATGAGCAGTTCTTC,CASRLDFYNEQFF
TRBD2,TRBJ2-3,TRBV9,TGTGCCAGCAGCGTAGCTGGCGGGGGGGCCGGAGATACGCAGTATTTT,CASSVAGGGAGDTQYF
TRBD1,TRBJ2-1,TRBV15,TGTGCCACCAGCAGAGGTCGGCAGGGGGCGATCAATGAGCAGTTCTTC,CATSRGRQGAINEQFF
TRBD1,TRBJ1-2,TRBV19,TGTGCCAGTAGTTACCGGGACAGATATGGCTACACCTTC,CASSYRDRYGYTF
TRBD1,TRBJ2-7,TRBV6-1,TGTGCCAGCAGAGCCGGGACAGGGGGCTACGAGCAGTACTTC,CASRAGTGGYEQYF
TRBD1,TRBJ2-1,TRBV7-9,TGTGCCAGCAGCTTAGCGCAGGGGGCTAATGAGCAGTTCTTC,CASSLAQGANEQFF
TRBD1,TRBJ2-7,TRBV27,TGTGCCAGCAGTATATACCTAGGACAGGGATATAGCGAGCAGTACTTC,CASSIYLGQGYSEQYF
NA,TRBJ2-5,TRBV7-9,TGTGCCAGCAGCTTAGCCGGAGGAGGGCACCAAGAGACCCAGTACTTC,CASSLAGGGHQETQYF
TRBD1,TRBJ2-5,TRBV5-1,TGCGCCAGCAGCTCCAGGGTGGGACAGGGAGGAGAGACCCAGTACTTC,CASSSRVGQGGETQYF
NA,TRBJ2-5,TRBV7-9,TGTGCCAGCAGCTTTGAGGGATCAGTCGAGACCCAGTACTTC,CASSFEGSVETQYF
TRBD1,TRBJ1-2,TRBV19,TGTGCCAGTAGTATGGGTTACCGCGGACAGGTGCCCCTCTACTATGGCTACACCTTC,CASSMGYRGQVPLYYGYTF
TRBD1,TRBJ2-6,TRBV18,TGTGCCAGCTCACCGACAGGGGGCCCCTCTACTGGGGCCAACGTCCTGACTTTC,CASSPTGGPSTGANVLTF
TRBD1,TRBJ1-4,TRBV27,TGTGCCAGCAGACGACTGACAGGGGGCTCTGAAAAACTGTTTTTT,CASRRLTGGSEKLFF
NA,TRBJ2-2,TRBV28,TGTGCCAGCAGTTTTACGGCGAACACCGGGGAGCTGTTTTTT,CASSFTANTGELFF
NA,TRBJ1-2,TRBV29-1,TGCAGCGTCCTGGGGGGGTTTGTAGGTGGCTACACCTTC,CSVLGGFVGGYTF
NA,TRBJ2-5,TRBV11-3,TGTGCCAGCAGCTTCCAGGGGGGCCCGCAAGAGACCCAGTACTTC,CASSFQGGPQETQYF
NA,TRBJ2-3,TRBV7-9,TGTGCCAGCAGCTTAGAGGGGGGAGGGGCAGATACGCAGTATTTT,CASSLEGGGADTQYF
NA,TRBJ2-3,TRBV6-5,TGTGCCAGCAGTTACTCGGGGGGTCTGACAGATACGCAGTATTTT,CASSYSGGLTDTQYF
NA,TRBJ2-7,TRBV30,TGTAAGTCCCAGGTGGGCTACGAGCAGTACTTC,CKSQVGYEQYF
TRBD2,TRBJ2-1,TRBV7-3,TGTGCCAGCTGTCCGGGAGGGGGGTACAATGAGCAGTTCTTC,CASCPGGGYNEQFF
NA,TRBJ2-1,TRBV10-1,TGCGCCAGCAGTGAGGGCATAAGCTCCTACAATGAGCAGTTCTTC,CASSEGISSYNEQFF